The 8 T cell receptor beta chains below were found in one sample sequenced in a study of Ad26.COV2.S vaccination and SARS-CoV-2 variants. The treatment was: some 20 received Ad26.COV2.S at low or high dose, single or two shots; roughly five received placebo; per-sample allocation not given. Collection of samples fell on day 63 after the first vaccine or placebo injection. The table came from immunoSEQ multiplex PCR; TCRdb's copy has only in-frame clones and leaves some out. The repertoire holds about 680,000 clones, more than 80% seen once, with around 1.4% in the top ten. This specimen consisted of peripheral blood, obtained in a trial of Ad26.COV2.S vaccine versus placebo. The source is a person aged 18-65 years who received the Ad26.COV2.S COVID-19 vaccine or a placebo.

About this clone itself: A read error may account for a junction end that differs from germline. V and J are TRBV6-6 and TRBJ2-2; D call uncertain. CDR1 is MNHNY and CDR2 is SVGAGI in the germline V gene (reference sequence). This CDR3 has 13 amino acids. The CDR3 reads CASCYLNSGELFF. The CDR3 DNA is TGTGCCAGCTGTTATCTCAATTCCGGGGAGCTGTTTTTT.

The rearrangement joins TRBV18 to TRBJ2-5; the match to TRBD2 covers 11 bases. The CDR3 is 17 residues long. Germline CDR1 reads KGHSH; CDR2 reads LQKENI. V gave up 2 bases and J gave up 2 bases; unmatched junction bases: 7. CDR3 in DNA: TGTGCCAGCTCACCAACGAGTCTAGCGGGAGGACAAGAGACCCAGTACTTC. This sequence encodes CASSPTSLAGGQETQYF.

The chain combines TRBV5-4 with TRBJ2-7, with 9 nucleotides matching TRBD2. The CDR3 totals 15 residues. The J segment lost 2 bases and the V segment lost 0 bases, leaving 3 bases of the junction unmatched. From germline, CDR1 is SGHNT and CDR2 YYREEE (reference sequence). DNA of the CDR3: TGTGCCAGCAGCTTGGGACTAGCGGAAGCCTACGAGCAGTACTTC. Encoded protein: CASSLGLAEAYEQYF.

The chain joins TRBV7-9 to TRBJ2-2; 9 positions match TRBD1. In germline, CDR1 is SEHNR, CDR2 FQNEAQ (reference sequence). The CDR3 is 14 amino acids. V shed 5 bases and J 5 bases; nucleotides not matched to a gene: 3. CDR3 region: CASSGTGLTGELFF. CDR3 DNA: TGTGCCAGCAGCGGGACAGGGTTAACCGGGGAGCTGTTTTTT.

CDR3 coding DNA: TGTGCCAGCAGACAGGGGGCCTTTGGAGAGACCCAGTACTTC. Its protein is CASRQGAFGETQYF. This chain uses TRBV27 with TRBJ2-5, with TRBD1 matching over 9 bases. J gave up 4 bases and V 6 bases, and 6 bases lay outside the gene matches. The CDR3 runs 14 residues. Germline V gene lookup returns CDR1 MNHEY and CDR2 SMNVEV (reference sequence).

The DNA of the CDR3 is TGTGCCACCAGCCTCGGCGGGGAGAACACTGAAGCTTTCTTT. Its translation: CATSLGGENTEAFF. The genes are TRBV15 and TRBJ1-1; D not certain. The germline V and J ends were trimmed by 5 bases and 1 base, with 11 bases remaining between them. CDR3 length: 14 residues. The germline CDR1 and CDR2 sequences are LNHNV and YYDKDF (reference sequence).

CDR3 DNA sequence: TGTGCCAGCAGTTACTCCGACAGGGGGAGCTCCTACGAGCAGTACTTC. Its protein product is CASSYSDRGSSYEQYF. The chain links TRBV6-6 to TRBJ2-7; TRBD1 matches 9 bases. CDR1 is MNHNY, CDR2 SVGAGI, per germline (reference sequence). The CDR3 consists of 16 residues. The junction had 3 bases not matched to a gene; V was cut back by 0 bases and J by 0 bases.

The chain is built from TRBV19 and TRBJ1-5; 7 bases align to TRBD1. V lost 1 base and J lost 4; bases outside the gene matches: 7. The V gene's germline CDR1 is LNHDA and CDR2 SQIVND (reference sequence). The CDR3 length is 16 residues. The CDR3 loop is CASSIGQGLHNQPQHF. CDR3 in DNA: TGTGCCAGTAGTATAGGACAGGGCCTTCATAATCAGCCCCAGCATTTT.